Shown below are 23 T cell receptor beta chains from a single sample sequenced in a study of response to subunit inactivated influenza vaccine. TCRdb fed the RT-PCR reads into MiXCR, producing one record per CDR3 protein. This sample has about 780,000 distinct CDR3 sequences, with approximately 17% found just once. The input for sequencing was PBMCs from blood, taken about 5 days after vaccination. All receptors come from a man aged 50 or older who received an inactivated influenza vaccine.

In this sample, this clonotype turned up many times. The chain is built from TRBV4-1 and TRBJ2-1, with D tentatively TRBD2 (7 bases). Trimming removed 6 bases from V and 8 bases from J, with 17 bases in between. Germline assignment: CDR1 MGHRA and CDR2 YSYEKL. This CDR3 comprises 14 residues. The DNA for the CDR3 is TGCGCCAGCAGGGACGAGAGGGGGAGGGATGAGCAGTTCTTC. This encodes CASRDERGRDEQFF.

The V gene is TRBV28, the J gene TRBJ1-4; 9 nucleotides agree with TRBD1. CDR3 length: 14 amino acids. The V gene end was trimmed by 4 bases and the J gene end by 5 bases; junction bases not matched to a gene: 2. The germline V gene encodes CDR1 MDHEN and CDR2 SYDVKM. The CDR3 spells CASSSGQGNEKLFF. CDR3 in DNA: TGTGCCAGCAGTTCCGGACAGGGGAATGAAAAACTGTTTTTT.

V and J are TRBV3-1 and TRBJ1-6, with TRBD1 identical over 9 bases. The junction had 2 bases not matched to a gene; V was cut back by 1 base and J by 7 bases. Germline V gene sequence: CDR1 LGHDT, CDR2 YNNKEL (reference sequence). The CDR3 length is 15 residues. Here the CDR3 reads CASSQVDRGNSPLHF. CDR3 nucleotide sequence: TGTGCCAGCAGCCAAGTGGACAGGGGAAATTCACCCCTCCACTTT. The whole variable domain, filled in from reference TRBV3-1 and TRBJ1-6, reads DTAVSQTPKYLVTQMGNDKSIKCEQNLGHDTMYWYKQDSKKFLKIMFSYNNKELIINETVPNRFSPKSPDKAHLNLHINSLELGDSAVYFCASSQVDRGNSPLHFGNGTRLTVT.

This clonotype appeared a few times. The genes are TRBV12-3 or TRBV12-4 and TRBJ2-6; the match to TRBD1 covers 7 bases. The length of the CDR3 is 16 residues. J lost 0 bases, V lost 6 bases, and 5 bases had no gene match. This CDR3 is CASSGDRASGANVLTF. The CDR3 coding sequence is TGTGCCAGCAGCGGTGACAGGGCCTCTGGGGCCAACGTCCTGACTTTC.

The CDR3 DNA reads as TGTGCCAGCAGCTTGGGCGGTCCGAACACCGGGGAGCTGTTTTTT. It specifies CASSLGGPNTGELFF. The gene calls are TRBV12-3 or TRBV12-4 and TRBJ2-2; no definite D call. The CDR3 is 15 amino acids. V was trimmed by 6 bases and J by 0 bases, leaving 11 bases between them.

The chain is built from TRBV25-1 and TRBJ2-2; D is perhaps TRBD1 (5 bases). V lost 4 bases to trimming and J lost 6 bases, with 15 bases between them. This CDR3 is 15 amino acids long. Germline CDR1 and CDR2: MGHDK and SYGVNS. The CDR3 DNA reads TGTGCCAGCAGTGGGTGGGGCAGATCGGCCGGGGAGCTGTTTTTT. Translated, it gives CASSGWGRSAGELFF.

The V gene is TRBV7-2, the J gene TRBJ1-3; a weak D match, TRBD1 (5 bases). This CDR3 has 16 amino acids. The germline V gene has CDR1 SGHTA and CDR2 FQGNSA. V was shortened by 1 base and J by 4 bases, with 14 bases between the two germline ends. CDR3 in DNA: TGTGCCAGCAGCTTAGGCGCAGGGTCCTCCGGAAACACCATATATTTT. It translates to CASSLGAGSSGNTIYF. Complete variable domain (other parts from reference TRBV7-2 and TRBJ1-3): GAGVSQSPSNKVTEKGKDVELRCDPISGHTALYWYRQSLGQGLEFLIYFQGNSAPDKSGLPSDRFSAERTGGSVSTLTIQRTQQEDSAVYLCASSLGAGSSGNTIYFGEGSWLTVV.

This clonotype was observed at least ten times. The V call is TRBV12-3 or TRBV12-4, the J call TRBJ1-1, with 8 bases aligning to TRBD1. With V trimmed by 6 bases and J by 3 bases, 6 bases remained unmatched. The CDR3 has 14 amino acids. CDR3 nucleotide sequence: TGTGCCAGCAGCCCTCGACAGGGGTACACTGAAGCTTTCTTT. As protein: CASSPRQGYTEAFF.

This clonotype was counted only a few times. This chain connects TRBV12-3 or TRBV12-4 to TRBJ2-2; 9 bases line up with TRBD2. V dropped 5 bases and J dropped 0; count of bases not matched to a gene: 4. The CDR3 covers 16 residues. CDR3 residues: CASSPRTSANTGELFF. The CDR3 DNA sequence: TGTGCCAGCAGTCCTCGGACTAGCGCGAACACCGGGGAGCTGTTTTTT.

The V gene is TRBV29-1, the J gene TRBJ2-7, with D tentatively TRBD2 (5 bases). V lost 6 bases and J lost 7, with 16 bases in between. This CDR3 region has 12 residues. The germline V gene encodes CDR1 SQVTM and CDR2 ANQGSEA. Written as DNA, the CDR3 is TGCAGCGTCGGGATGGGTGCCTTAGAGCAGTACTTC. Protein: CSVGMGALEQYF.

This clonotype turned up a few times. The CDR3 reads CASSKVGPQRLADNYEQYF. The CDR3 DNA sequence: TGTGCCAGCAGCAAAGTTGGTCCTCAGAGACTAGCGGACAACTACGAGCAGTACTTC. The chain combines TRBV21-1 with TRBJ2-7; the table's D call TRBD2 went unverified against the DNA. TRBV21-1 is assigned pseudogene status. The CDR3 length is 19 residues.

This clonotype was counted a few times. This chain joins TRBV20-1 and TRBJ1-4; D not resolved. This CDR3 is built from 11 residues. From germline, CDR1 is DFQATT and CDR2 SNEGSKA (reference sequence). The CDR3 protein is CSSPLREKLFF. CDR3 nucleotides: TGCAGCAGCCCCCTAAGGGAAAAACTGTTTTTT.

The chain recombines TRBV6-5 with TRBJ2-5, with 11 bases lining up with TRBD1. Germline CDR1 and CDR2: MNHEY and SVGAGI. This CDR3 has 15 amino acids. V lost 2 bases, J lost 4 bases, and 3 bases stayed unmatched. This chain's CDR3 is CASSYGQGAGETQYF. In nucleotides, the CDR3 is TGTGCCAGCAGTTACGGACAGGGGGCAGGAGAGACCCAGTACTTC.

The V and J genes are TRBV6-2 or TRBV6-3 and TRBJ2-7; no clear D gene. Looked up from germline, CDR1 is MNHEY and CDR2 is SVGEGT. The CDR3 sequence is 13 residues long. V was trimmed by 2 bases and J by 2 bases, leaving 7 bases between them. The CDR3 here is CASSYATPYEQYF. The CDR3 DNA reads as TGTGCCAGCAGTTACGCAACACCCTACGAGCAGTACTTC.

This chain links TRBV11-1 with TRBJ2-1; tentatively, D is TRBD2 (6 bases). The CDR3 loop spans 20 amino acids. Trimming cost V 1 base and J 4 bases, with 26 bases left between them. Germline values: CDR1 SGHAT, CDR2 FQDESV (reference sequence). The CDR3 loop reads CASSLGLLSGVNVPYNEQFF. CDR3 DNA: TGTGCCAGCAGCTTAGGGTTATTGTCGGGGGTCAACGTCCCTTACAATGAGCAGTTCTTC.

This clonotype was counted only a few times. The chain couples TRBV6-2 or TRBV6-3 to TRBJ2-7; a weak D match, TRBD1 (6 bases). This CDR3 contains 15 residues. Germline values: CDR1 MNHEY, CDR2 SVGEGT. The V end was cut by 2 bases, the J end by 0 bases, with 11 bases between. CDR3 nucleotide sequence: TGTGCCAGCAGTTACCTCCTGGACAGCTCCTACGAGCAGTACTTC. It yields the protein CASSYLLDSSYEQYF.

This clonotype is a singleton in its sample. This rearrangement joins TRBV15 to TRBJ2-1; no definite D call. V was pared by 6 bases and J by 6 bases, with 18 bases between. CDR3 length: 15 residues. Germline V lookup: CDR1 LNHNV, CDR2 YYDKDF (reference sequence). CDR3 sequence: CATRSLRPSSNEQFF. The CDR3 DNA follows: TGTGCCACCAGGTCACTGCGGCCCTCTAGCAATGAGCAGTTCTTC.

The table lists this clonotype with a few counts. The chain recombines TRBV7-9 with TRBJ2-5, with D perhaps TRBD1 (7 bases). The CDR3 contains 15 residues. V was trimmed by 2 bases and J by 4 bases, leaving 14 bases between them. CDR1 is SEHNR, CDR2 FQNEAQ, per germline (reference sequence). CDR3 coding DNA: TGTGCCAGCAGCTTAAGCAGGGGGGAAGGAGAGACCCAGTACTTC. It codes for CASSLSRGEGETQYF.

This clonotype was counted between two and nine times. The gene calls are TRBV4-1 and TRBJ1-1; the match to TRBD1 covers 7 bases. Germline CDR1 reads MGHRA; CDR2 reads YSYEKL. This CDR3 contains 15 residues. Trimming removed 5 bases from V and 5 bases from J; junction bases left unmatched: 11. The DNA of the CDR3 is TGCGCCAGCAGCACCTACAGGGGCGGGAAGACTGAAGCTTTCTTT. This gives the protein CASSTYRGGKTEAFF.

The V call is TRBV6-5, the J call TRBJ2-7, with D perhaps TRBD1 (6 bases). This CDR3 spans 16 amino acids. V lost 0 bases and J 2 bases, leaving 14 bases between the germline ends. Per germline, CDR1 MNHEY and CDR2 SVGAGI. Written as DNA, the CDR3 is TGTGCCAGCAGTTACTCGGCTTCAGGGGCGGCCTACGAGCAGTACTTC. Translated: CASSYSASGAAYEQYF.

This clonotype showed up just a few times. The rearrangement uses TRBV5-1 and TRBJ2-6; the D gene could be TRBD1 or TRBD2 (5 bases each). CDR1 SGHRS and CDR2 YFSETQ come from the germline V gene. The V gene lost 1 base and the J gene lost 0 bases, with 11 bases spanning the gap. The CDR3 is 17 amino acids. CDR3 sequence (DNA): TGCGCCAGCAGCTTGAGGGGACGAAGCTCTGGGGCCAACGTCCTGACTTTC. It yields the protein CASSLRGRSSGANVLTF.

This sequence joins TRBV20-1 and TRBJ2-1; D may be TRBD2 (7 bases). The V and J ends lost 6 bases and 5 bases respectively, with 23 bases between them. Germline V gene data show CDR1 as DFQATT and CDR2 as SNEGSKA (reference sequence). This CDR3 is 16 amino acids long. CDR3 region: CSAAGRGGALNNEQFF. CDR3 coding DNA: TGCAGTGCCGCGGGAAGGGGGGGAGCACTAAACAATGAGCAGTTCTTC.

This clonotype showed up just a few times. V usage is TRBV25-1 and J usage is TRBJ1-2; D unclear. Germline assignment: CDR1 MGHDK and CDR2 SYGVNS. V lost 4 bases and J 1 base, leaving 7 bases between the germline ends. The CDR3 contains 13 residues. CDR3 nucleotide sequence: TGTGCCAGCAGTGCGGGGATTAACTATGGCTACACCTTC. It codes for CASSAGINYGYTF.